This T cell receptor (beta chain) originates from a study of early T cells in non-severe SARS-CoV-2 infection. Overall study context: Chains from this unsorted whole-blood bulk RNA could not be paired.

Concerning this clonotype itself: The antigen is unknown.

The CDR3 runs 16 residues. Germline V lookup: CDR1 MNHEY, CDR2 SMNVEV (reference sequence). Trimming cost V 5 bases and J 3 bases; bases outside gene matches: 7. The study, taken as a whole, reports: Matching against VDJdb likely underestimated virus-specific expansions, favoring anti-spike CD8.

Individual cDNA molecules each received unique molecular identifiers attached to them. TCRdb passed the 5' RACE reads through MiXCR, listing each CDR3 protein once. The sample lists about 76,000 distinct CDR3 sequences, 11% occurring once. Material for sequencing was whole blood. V is TRBV27 and J is TRBJ1-3; TRBD1 matches at 10 bases. The sequence derives from an adult who was a healthcare worker with PCR-confirmed SARS-CoV-2 infection or an uninfected control (not recorded which). CDR3 coding DNA: TGTGCCAGCAGTATTTCCGGGACAGGGGTTGGAAACACCATATATTTT. Protein sequence: CASSISGTGVGNTIYF.